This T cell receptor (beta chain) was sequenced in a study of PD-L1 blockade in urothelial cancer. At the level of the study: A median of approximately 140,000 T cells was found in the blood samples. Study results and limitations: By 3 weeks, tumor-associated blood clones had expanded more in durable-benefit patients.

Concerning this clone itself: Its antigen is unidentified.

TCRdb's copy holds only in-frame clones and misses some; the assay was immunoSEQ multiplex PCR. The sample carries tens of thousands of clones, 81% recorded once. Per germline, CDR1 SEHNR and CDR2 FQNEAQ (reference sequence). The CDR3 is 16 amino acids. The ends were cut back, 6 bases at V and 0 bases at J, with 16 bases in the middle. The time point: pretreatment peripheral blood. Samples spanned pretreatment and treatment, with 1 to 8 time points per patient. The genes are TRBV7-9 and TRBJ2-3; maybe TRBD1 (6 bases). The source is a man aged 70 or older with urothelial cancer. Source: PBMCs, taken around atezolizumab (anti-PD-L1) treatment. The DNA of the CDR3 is TGTGCCAGCAGTTCCGGGGACACCCGTAGCACAGATACGCAGTATTTT. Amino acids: CASSSGDTRSTDTQYF. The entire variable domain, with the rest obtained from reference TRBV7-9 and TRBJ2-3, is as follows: DTGVSQNPRHKITKRGQNVTFRCDPISEHNRLYWYRQTLGQGPEFLTYFQNEAQLEKSRLLSDRFSAERPKGSFSTLEIQRTEQGDSAMYLCASSSGDTRSTDTQYFGPGTRLTVL.